The entry that follows covers one T cell receptor beta chain sequence. Antigen unknown. Every bit of the isolated RNA underwent reverse transcription, so sequencing read expressed TCRB transcripts. TCRdb's copy holds only in-frame clones and misses some; the assay was immunoSEQ multiplex PCR. This table holds 330,000 or so clones, around 13% found once. The CDR3 has 11 residues. Per germline, CDR1 ENHRY and CDR2 SYGVKD. Trimming took 10 bases from V and 4 from J, leaving 10 bases between them. The data originate from a study of beta chain features in type 1 diabetes. The study, taken as a whole, reports: Shortening of TCRB CDR3s, moderate but significant, appeared in all four CD4+ subsets of Type 1 diabetes patients.

The rearrangement links TRBV10-3 to TRBJ1-1; no clear D. The sample taken for sequencing was central memory CD4+ T cells from blood. The receptor was derived from a man aged 30-40 years in good health. The CDR3 coding sequence is TGTGCCACCCGAATCCTCACTGAAGCTTTCTTT. Protein product: CATRILTEAFF.